The T cell receptor beta chain described here comes from a study of shared clonotypes between healthy human individuals. Method: immunoSEQ multiplex PCR; TCRdb's copy keeps in-frame clones and lacks some. The repertoire has 900,000 to 1,200,000 clones, approximately 78% of them found once; the top ten carry 0.55% to 0.7%. Trimming removed 4 bases from V and 0 bases from J, with 10 bases in between. The germline V gene has CDR1 SGHRS and CDR2 YFSETQ. This CDR3 region has 15 residues. Study-level results: The naive CD4 repertoires of a handful of donors were compared, and about 5% of clonotypes were shared.

Caucasian adults residing in Nashville, Tennessee made up all the donors. Worth noting for this clone: As yet, its antigen is unknown.

The genes are TRBV5-1 and TRBJ2-2, with TRBD1 as a possible D gene (5 bases). The clonotype comes from a man younger than 30 in good health. Some clones in this sample may be carry-over from other donors' samples. Sequences were obtained from memory CD4+ T cells from PBMCs. Subset denoted: CD45RA-negative fraction. CDR3 in amino acids: CASSVTESNTGELFF. In nucleotides, the CDR3 is TGCGCCAGCAGCGTGACAGAGTCGAACACCGGGGAGCTGTTTTTT.